These T cell receptor beta chains were read from a single sample in a study of CD8 T cells in Susac syndrome. TCRdb processed the immunoSEQ multiplex PCR reads anew with MiXCR; each CDR3 protein has one entry. The top ten clones hold 0.14% of a sample with over 95,000 distinct CDR3 sequences, nearly 95% of them seen once. Sequenced input: CD4+ T cells from PBMCs. The receptors were gathered from a human donor in good health. Each CDR3 is given with its conserved first and last residue. A D gene is named only where the DNA matches it firmly. Only part of the rows carry a size: once, few, many, or a class if the clone is expanded.

j_call | v_call | clone_size | d_call | cdr3_nt | cdr3_aa
TRBJ2-3 | TRBV5-6 | - | - | TGTGCCAGCAGCTTGTATCCCTCAGCAGATACGCAGTATTTT | CASSLYPSADTQYF
TRBJ1-1 | TRBV29-1 | - | TRBD1 | TGCAGCGTGGCAGACAGGGGGTACACTGAAGCTTTCTTT | CSVADRGYTEAFF
TRBJ2-1 | TRBV6-5 | once | TRBD2 | TGTGCCAGCAGGCCTGCAGCGGGGGGACGAGATGAGCAGTTCTTC | CASRPAAGGRDEQFF
TRBJ2-7 | TRBV7-9 | - | - | TGTGCCAGCAGCTTAGGGGCAGGGATCTTCTACGAGCAGTACTTC | CASSLGAGIFYEQYF
TRBJ1-2 | TRBV15 | - | - | TGTGCCACCAGCAGTGCCCGGACAGCCGGGTCCACCTTC | CATSSARTAGSTF
TRBJ1-4 | TRBV28 | - | - | TGTGCCAGCACCCCTGGCGGGCAGGTTAATGAAAAACTGTTTTTT | CASTPGGQVNEKLFF
TRBJ2-7 | TRBV18 | - | - | TGTGCCAGCTCACCAGGACGGCCATCCTACGAGCAGTACTTC | CASSPGRPSYEQYF
TRBJ2-2 | TRBV10-3 | - | TRBD1 | TGTGCCATCGGGACAGGGGGCACCGGGGAGCTGTTTTTT | CAIGTGGTGELFF
TRBJ2-7 | TRBV7-9 | - | TRBD1 | TGTGCCAGCAGCTTAGTCAGGACAGGGCTCAACGAGCAGTACTTC | CASSLVRTGLNEQYF
TRBJ2-1 | TRBV5-1 | - | - | TGCGCCAGCAGCTTGGTGACAGGCCAGAGCAATGAGCAGTTCTTC | CASSLVTGQSNEQFF
TRBJ2-1 | TRBV3-1 | - | TRBD2 | TGTGCCAGCAGCCATAGCGGGAGTACCTACAATGAGCAGTTCTTC | CASSHSGSTYNEQFF
TRBJ2-5 | TRBV5-1 | few | - | TGTGCCAGCAGCTTGGAAGAGACCCAGTACTTC | CASSLEETQYF
TRBJ2-7 | TRBV7-9 | - | - | TGTGCCAGCAGCCGCCCAGATAGACCTATCTACGAGCAGTACTTC | CASSRPDRPIYEQYF
TRBJ2-1 | TRBV19 | - | TRBD2 | TGTGCCAGTAGTAAGACTAGCGGTCCCAATGAGCAGTTCTTC | CASSKTSGPNEQFF
TRBJ2-1 | TRBV4-1 | - | TRBD2 | TGCGCCAGCGGGGCGGGAGCATCCTACAATGAGCAGTTCTTC | CASGAGASYNEQFF
TRBJ2-1 | TRBV14 | - | TRBD2 | TGTGCCAGCAGGCGGACTAGCGGGAGGGCCAAGGGCAATGAGCAGTTCTTC | CASRRTSGRAKGNEQFF
TRBJ2-7 | TRBV13 | - | TRBD1 | TGTGCCAGCAGCTCCAGAGGGATAGGGACAGGAATTTTCTACTCCTACGAGCAGTACTTC | CASSSRGIGTGIFYSYEQYF
TRBJ2-3 | TRBV7-2 | - | TRBD2 | TGTGCCAGCAGTTCAGCGGGGGCTACGCAGTATTTT | CASSSAGATQYF
TRBJ1-1 | TRBV18 | - | TRBD1 | TGTGCCAGCTCACAGGGACAGGGAAGGACTGAAGCTTTCTTT | CASSQGQGRTEAFF
TRBJ1-4 | TRBV5-1 | - | TRBD1 | TGCGCCAGCAGCGTAACGGGACAGAATAATGAAAAACTGTTTTTT | CASSVTGQNNEKLFF
TRBJ2-7 | TRBV11-2 | once | TRBD2 | TGTGCCAGCAGCTTGACCGGGACTAGATTAAACGAGCAGTACTTC | CASSLTGTRLNEQYF
TRBJ2-2 | TRBV20-1 | - | - | TGCAGTGCCACCGGGACGGGGAACACCGGGGAGCTGTTTTTT | CSATGTGNTGELFF
TRBJ1-5 | TRBV6-1 | - | TRBD1 | TGTGCCAGCAGTTGGACAGGGGGATACAATCAGCCCCAGCATTTT | CASSWTGGYNQPQHF
TRBJ2-3 | TRBV3-1 | - | TRBD2 | TGTGCCAGCAGCCCACTAGCGGGAGGCCTTAGCACAGATACGCAGTATTTT | CASSPLAGGLSTDTQYF
TRBJ2-3 | TRBV4-3 | - | TRBD2 | TGCGCCAGCAGCCAAGTCAGCGGGGGGGCTAGGTCAGATACGCAGTATTTT | CASSQVSGGARSDTQYF
TRBJ2-5 | TRBV6-1 | - | TRBD2 | TGTGCCAGCAGTCTCCGACGGGGGGTGCTGCAAGAGACCCAGTACTTC | CASSLRRGVLQETQYF
TRBJ2-7 | TRBV15 | - | TRBD1 | TGTGCCACCAGCAGATCCGGGACAGGGGTCGTCGAGCAGTACTTC | CATSRSGTGVVEQYF
TRBJ2-2 | TRBV4-1 | - | - | TGCGCCAGCAGCCGGGGGCCCACCGGGGAGCTGTTTTTT | CASSRGPTGELFF
TRBJ2-1 | TRBV12-3/TRBV12-4 | - | - | TGTGCCAGCAGAGCTAGCGCGACCTCCTACAATGAGCAGTTCTTC | CASRASATSYNEQFF
TRBJ2-5 | TRBV6-1 | - | TRBD2 | TGTGCCAGCAGCCGAGGGACTAGCGGGAGGGCCCAAGAGACCCAGTACTTC | CASSRGTSGRAQETQYF
TRBJ1-1 | TRBV5-1 | - | - | TGCGCCAGCAGCTTGGGCCAGGGTGGGAACACTGAAGCTTTCTTT | CASSLGQGGNTEAFF
TRBJ2-7 | TRBV3-1 | once | - | TGTGCCAGCAGCCATCTGGGGAACGAACACGAGTACGAGCAGTACTTC | CASSHLGNEHEYEQYF
TRBJ1-2 | TRBV11-2 | once | - | TGTGCCAGCAGCTTAGAGCCACACGGTGGGGGCTACACCTTC | CASSLEPHGGGYTF
TRBJ2-3 | TRBV27 | - | - | TGTGCCAGCAGTCCATTCGGGACTCCTACCCTCGATACGCAGTATTTT | CASSPFGTPTLDTQYF
TRBJ2-1 | TRBV2 | - | - | TGTGCCAGCAACGGGAACGGCGTGCAGTTCTTC | CASNGNGVQFF
TRBJ1-2 | TRBV29-1 | few | - | TGCAGCGTTGGAGGAAAGCTCAGTGGCTACACCTTC | CSVGGKLSGYTF
TRBJ2-7 | TRBV5-1 | - | TRBD1 | TGCGCCAGCAGCTTGGTGGCGGGACAGGCCTACGAGCAGTACTTC | CASSLVAGQAYEQYF
TRBJ1-6 | TRBV3-1 | - | TRBD1 | TGTGCCAGCAGCCTGAGGGACAGGGTCTATAATTCACCCCTCCACTTT | CASSLRDRVYNSPLHF
TRBJ2-7 | TRBV6-5 | - | TRBD1 | TGTGCCAGCAGTTACGAGGGGGCCACCTACGAGCAGTACTTC | CASSYEGATYEQYF
TRBJ1-1 | TRBV20-1 | - | - | TGCAGTGCTAGTAAGCCCGCGCGCACTGAAGCTTTCTTT | CSASKPARTEAFF
TRBJ2-1 | TRBV2 | - | TRBD1 | TGTGCCAGCAGGAGGACAGGGTTTAACAATGAGCAGTTCTTC | CASRRTGFNNEQFF
TRBJ2-1 | TRBV2 | - | - | TGTGCCAGCAGTGAAGCGTACCGGGACTCCGGGTCGGGAGAGCAGTTCTTC | CASSEAYRDSGSGEQFF
TRBJ2-5 | TRBV15 | - | - | TGTGCCACCAGCAGAGATTCGGTCAGGGACGAGACCCAGTACTTC | CATSRDSVRDETQYF
TRBJ2-1 | TRBV11-2 | - | - | TGTGCCAGCAGCTCCTGGGTCGTTTGGCAGTTCTTC | CASSSWVVWQFF
TRBJ1-1 | TRBV6-5 | - | - | TGTGCCAGCAGTTACTCATACGGGGGGAGGACTGAAGCTTTCTTT | CASSYSYGGRTEAFF
TRBJ2-1 | TRBV19 | - | - | TGTGCCAGTGTGCGTCCCGGGGGCTCCTACAATGAGCAGTTCTTC | CASVRPGGSYNEQFF
TRBJ1-5 | TRBV20-1 | - | - | TGCAGTGCTAGAGATGATAGGACCGTCAGTGGTGGCAATCAGCCCCAGCATTTT | CSARDDRTVSGGNQPQHF
TRBJ1-6 | TRBV4-3 | once | - | TGCGCCAGCAGCCAAGGGACAAGCTATAATTCACCCCTCCACTTT | CASSQGTSYNSPLHF
TRBJ2-3 | TRBV7-8 | - | TRBD2 | TGTGCCAGCAGCCTCGGGACTAGCGGGAGGGATACGCAGTATTTT | CASSLGTSGRDTQYF
TRBJ2-2 | TRBV7-9 | once | TRBD1 | TGTGCCAGCAGCTTCACAGGGGACACCGGGGAGCTGTTTTTT | CASSFTGDTGELFF
TRBJ2-5 | TRBV6-2/TRBV6-3 | - | - | TGTGCCAGCAGTTACTTGGGGACCCAGTACTTC | CASSYLGTQYF
TRBJ2-3 | TRBV6-2/TRBV6-3 | once | TRBD2 | TGTGCCAGCAGATCACTAGCGGGAGCCGGTGATACGCAGTATTTT | CASRSLAGAGDTQYF
TRBJ2-7 | TRBV6-5 | - | - | TGTGCCAGCGCTAACTACGAGCAGTACTTC | CASANYEQYF
TRBJ2-2 | TRBV29-1 | - | - | TGCAGCGGCCACAGGGGGGAGGGTATTGGCACCGGGGAGCTGTTTTTT | CSGHRGEGIGTGELFF
TRBJ2-1 | TRBV11-1 | - | TRBD1 | TGTGCCAGCAGCTTAGACCGAGGGACAGGGGCCTACAATGAGCAGTTCTTC | CASSLDRGTGAYNEQFF
TRBJ1-6 | TRBV4-3 | - | TRBD1 | TGCGCCAGCAGCCAAGGGGGGACAGCTAATTCACCCCTCCACTTT | CASSQGGTANSPLHF
TRBJ2-1 | TRBV29-1 | - | TRBD2 | TGCAGCTCTCGGGGGGGCCTTCGCAATGAGCAGTTCTTC | CSSRGGLRNEQFF